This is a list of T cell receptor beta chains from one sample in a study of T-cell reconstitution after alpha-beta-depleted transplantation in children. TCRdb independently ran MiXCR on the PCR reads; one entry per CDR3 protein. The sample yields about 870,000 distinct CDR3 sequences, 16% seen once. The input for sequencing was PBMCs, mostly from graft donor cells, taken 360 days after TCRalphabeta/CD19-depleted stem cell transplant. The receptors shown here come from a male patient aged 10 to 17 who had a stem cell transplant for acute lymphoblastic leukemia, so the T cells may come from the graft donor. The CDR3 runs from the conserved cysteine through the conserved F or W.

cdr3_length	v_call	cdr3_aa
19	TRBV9	CASSPKYRDRNSTNEKLFF
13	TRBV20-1	CSAEGQGTYEQYF
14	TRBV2	CASSVQAVGEKLFF
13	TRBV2	CASKRRGNTEAFF
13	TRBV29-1	CSGGVMAYNEQFF
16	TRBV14	CASSQEVGRANTEAFF
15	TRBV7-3	CASSLTGTRHNEQFF
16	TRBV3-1	CASTAEAGRGYNEQFF
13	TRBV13	CASSRPEQETQYF
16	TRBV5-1	CASSWGGGRRNTEAFF
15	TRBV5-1	CASSLNGRNTDTQYF
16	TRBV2	CASSELWADSTDTQYF
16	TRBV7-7	CASSLGTSGSVGEQFF
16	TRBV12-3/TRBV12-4	CASSLAWGPGANVLTF
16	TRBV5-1	CASSLVPGAGTGELFF
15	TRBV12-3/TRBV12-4	CASSPRVGSGYEQYF
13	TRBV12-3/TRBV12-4	CASSFDSADTQYF
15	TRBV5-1	CASSWGLGLAIEQYF
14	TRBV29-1	CSVRVGQRNTEAFF
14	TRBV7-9	CASSFGANTDTQYF
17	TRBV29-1	CSVEDSITRRRNTEAFF
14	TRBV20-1	CSARDVRSGNTIYF
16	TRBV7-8	CASSSGWDSLLWPQHF
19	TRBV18	CASSPLGTSGRASYNEQFF
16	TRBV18	CASSPPRGRGPHEQYF
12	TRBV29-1	CSVEDGGGEAFF
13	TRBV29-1	CSVAGLDSYEQYF
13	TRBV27	CASSLILVGEQFF
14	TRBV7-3	CASSLKAGNYGYTF
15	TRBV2	CASSLAGEGTGELFF
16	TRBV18	CASSPQGQGGTGELFF
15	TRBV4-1	CASSQPASGRWEQYF
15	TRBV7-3	CASSLSASFYNEQFF
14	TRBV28	CASNDRVAKNIQYF
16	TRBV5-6	CASRPGERGNYNEQFF
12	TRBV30	CAWDRDSDEQFF
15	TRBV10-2	CASTMDKSSGNTIYF
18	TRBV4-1	CASSLTSGGLAGRYEQYF